The 29 T cell receptor beta chains reported below all come from one sample, sequenced in a study of T cells in tuberculosis. Data came from immunoSEQ multiplex PCR; TCRdb stores just in-frame clones and leaves some out. The table includes tens of thousands of clones, just over 90% detected once. Cells were sorted from thawed PBMC rested overnight and stained with GMM-loaded CD1B tetramer, viability dye and anti-CD3. C32 glucose monomycolate from Rhodococcus equi was loaded onto the CD1B tetramers. Sequencing was carried out using CD1b-GMM tetramer-negative cells sorted from PBMCs. Receptors originate from an adult woman with latent tuberculosis.

The J gene is TRBJ2-1, the V gene TRBV28; 10 bases are shared with TRBD1. CDR1 and CDR2 (germline): MDHEN, SYDVKM. The CDR3 runs 15 residues. V gave up 3 bases and J gave up 5 bases; unmatched junction bases: 4. For the CDR3, the DNA is TGTGCCAGCAGTTTCTGGGGACAGGGGAACAATGAGCAGTTCTTC. This sequence encodes CASSFWGQGNNEQFF.

V and J are TRBV7-2 and TRBJ2-3; 10 bases map to TRBD1. The CDR3 loop spans 16 amino acids. Per the germline V gene, CDR1 is SGHTA and CDR2 is FQGNSA. With V trimmed by 2 bases and J by 3 bases, 5 bases remained unmatched. This CDR3 is CASSLTGTGVTDTQYF. Here the CDR3 DNA reads TGTGCCAGCAGCTTAACCGGGACAGGGGTAACAGATACGCAGTATTTT.

The table lists this clone with a count of one. The genes are TRBV30 and TRBJ1-1, with unresolved D. There are 11 residues in the CDR3. Trimming cost V 3 bases and J 8 bases, with 10 bases left between them. The germline CDR1 and CDR2 sequences are GTSNPN and SVGIG (reference sequence). CDR3 coding DNA: TGTGCCTGGAGGCGAGAGAGAGAAGCTTTCTTT. Translating gives CAWRREREAFF.

This clone was found once. The chain recombines TRBV5-1 with TRBJ1-2, with D perhaps matching TRBD1 (6 bases). The CDR3 length is 14 residues. Trimming pared 4 bases from V and 3 bases from J, leaving 13 bases between. The germline V gene has CDR1 SGHRS and CDR2 YFSETQ. CDR3 in DNA: TGCGCCAGCAGCCCACTGGACAGCTACTATGGCTACACCTTC. Protein product: CASSPLDSYYGYTF.

V is TRBV5-1 and J is TRBJ2-2; 12 bases line up with TRBD2. CDR3 length: 17 residues. V was pared by 5 bases and J by 3 bases, with 8 bases of the junction left unmatched. The germline V gene has CDR1 SGHRS and CDR2 YFSETQ. Here the CDR3 reads CASSYLAGGPHTGELFF. Written as DNA, the CDR3 is TGCGCCAGCAGTTATCTAGCGGGGGGGCCGCACACCGGGGAGCTGTTTTTT.

The chain recombines TRBV5-1 with TRBJ2-2, with D hard to call. Trimming took 0 bases from V and 6 from J, leaving 12 bases between them. Per the germline V gene, CDR1 is SGHRS and CDR2 is YFSETQ. The length of the CDR3 is 15 residues. CDR3 nucleotides: TGCGCCAGCAGCTTGGCCTCCATACGGGCCGGGGAGCTGTTTTTT. Its protein is CASSLASIRAGELFF.

J is TRBJ2-2 and V is TRBV6-5, with TRBD1 matching 8 bases. The V gene's germline CDR1 is MNHEY and CDR2 SVGAGI. The J segment lost 7 bases and the V segment lost 8 bases, leaving 6 bases of the junction unmatched. The CDR3 is 13 amino acids. CDR3 sequence: CASGQGFNGELFF. As DNA, the CDR3 is TGTGCCAGCGGACAGGGTTTTAACGGGGAGCTGTTTTTT.

This sequence joins TRBV7-2 and TRBJ2-1, with TRBD2 as a possible D gene (7 bases). The CDR3 is 16 residues long. The germline V and J ends were trimmed by 3 bases and 5 bases, with 17 bases remaining between them. Germline loops: CDR1 SGHTA, CDR2 FQGNSA. The CDR3 loop is CASSLAVGGAHNEQFF. The CDR3 nucleotides are TGTGCCAGCAGCTTGGCAGTAGGGGGGGCGCACAATGAGCAGTTCTTC.

In DNA form, the CDR3 reads TGTGCCAGCAGCTTAGGAGCAGGGGGCATCTCCTACAATGAGCAGTTCTTC. This sequence encodes CASSLGAGGISYNEQFF. The chain joins TRBV7-2 to TRBJ2-1, with 8 bases fitting TRBD1. From germline, CDR1 is SGHTA and CDR2 FQGNSA. CDR3 length equals 17 residues. V lost 1 base to trimming and J lost 0 bases; unmatched junction nucleotides: 5.

This rearrangement joins TRBV11-2 to TRBJ2-3; 7 nucleotides agree with TRBD1. CDR1 and CDR2 (germline): SGHAT, FQNNGV. Germline trimming cut 1 base from V and 4 bases from J; bases unmatched to any gene: 8. The CDR3 sequence is 16 residues long. This chain's CDR3 is CASSLGVTGSPDTQYF. CDR3 DNA sequence: TGTGCCAGCAGCTTAGGGGTGACAGGGTCCCCAGATACGCAGTATTTT.

J is TRBJ2-2 and V is TRBV4-2; 7 bases are shared with TRBD1. Trimming cost V 1 base and J 5 bases; bases outside gene matches: 7. The CDR3 spans 16 residues. Per the germline V gene, CDR1 is LGHNA and CDR2 is YNFKEQ. The CDR3 protein is CASSQAPGGETGELFF. CDR3 nucleotide sequence: TGTGCCAGCAGCCAAGCTCCAGGGGGAGAGACCGGGGAGCTGTTTTTT.

The chain has TRBV2 and TRBJ2-3; TRBD2 aligns across 12 bases. The CDR3 loop spans 17 amino acids. The germline gives CDR1 SNHLY, CDR2 FYNNEI. J gave up 4 bases and V 6 bases, and 11 bases lay outside the gene matches. In DNA, the CDR3 is TGTGCCAGCAGCCAAATCACACTAGCGGGGGGTCCAGATACGCAGTATTTT. As protein: CASSQITLAGGPDTQYF. Drawing the rest from reference TRBV2 and TRBJ2-3, the complete variable domain is EPEVTQTPSHQVTQMGQEVILRCVPISNHLYFYWYRQILGQKVEFLVSFYNNEISEKSEIFDDQFSVERPDGSNFTLKIRSTKLEDSAMYFCASSQITLAGGPDTQYFGPGTRLTVL.

This clone is categorized as medium-sized (0.01 to 0.1%). The gene calls are TRBV5-6 and TRBJ2-7; 10 positions agree with TRBD1. The trim removed 0 bases at V and 3 bases at J, leaving 3 bases unmatched. The CDR3 sequence is 15 residues long. Germline CDR1 reads SGHDT; CDR2 reads YYEEEE. The CDR3 region is CASSLGGQGVYEQYV. CDR3 DNA sequence: TGTGCCAGCAGCTTGGGCGGACAGGGGGTCTACGAGCAGTACGTC.

The chain carries TRBV5-5 and TRBJ2-7, with a possible D match to TRBD2 (6 bases). The CDR3 runs 14 residues. Germline CDR1 reads SGHKS; CDR2 reads YYEKEE (reference sequence). V gave up 2 bases and J gave up 7 bases, with 16 bases separating them. CDR3 DNA sequence: TGTGCCAGCAGCTTTGATGCGGCGGGGAGGGAGCAGTACGTC. Its translation is CASSFDAAGREQYV.

The rearrangement joins TRBV10-3 to TRBJ2-1; 11 nucleotides line up with TRBD1. Germline-derived CDR1 and CDR2 are ENHRY and SYGVKD. Trimming took 8 bases from V and 4 from J; bases not matched to a gene: 1. The CDR3 has 13 amino acids. The CDR3 DNA is TGTGCCATCGGGACAGGGGGGTACAATGAGCAGTTCTTC. Translated: CAIGTGGYNEQFF.

CDR3 region: CASSLGGGGAEAFF. The CDR3 DNA reads as TGTGCCAGCAGCTTAGGCGGGGGAGGGGCTGAAGCTTTCTTT. J is TRBJ1-1 and V is TRBV7-8; D is perhaps TRBD1 (5 bases). This CDR3 spans 14 amino acids. Germline-derived CDR1 and CDR2 are SGHVS and FQNEAQ. The V and J ends lost 1 base and 6 bases respectively, with 12 bases between them.

The chain links TRBV5-4 to TRBJ2-5; TRBD1 aligns across 7 bases. CDR1 SGHNT and CDR2 YYREEE come from the germline V gene (reference sequence). This CDR3 is 16 amino acids long. V gave up 1 base and J gave up 4 bases; unmatched junction bases: 10. CDR3 loop: CASSLNSGQRGETQYF. For the CDR3, the DNA is TGTGCCAGCAGCTTGAACTCGGGACAGCGCGGAGAGACCCAGTACTTC.

This clone was picked up one time. The gene calls are TRBV27 and TRBJ2-7, with 13 bases that match TRBD2. The V gene's germline CDR1 is MNHEY and CDR2 SMNVEV (reference sequence). The junction had 2 bases not matched to a gene; V was cut back by 4 bases and J by 5 bases. The CDR3 is made up of 14 amino acids. The CDR3 loop reads CASSSGLAGHEQYV. The CDR3 DNA follows: TGTGCCAGCAGTTCGGGACTAGCGGGGCACGAGCAGTACGTC.

V is TRBV7-2 and J is TRBJ2-3; D remains unclear. Germline V gene sequence: CDR1 SGHTA, CDR2 FQGNSA. The CDR3 has 16 residues. The germline V and J ends were trimmed by 2 bases and 5 bases, with 17 bases remaining between them. This CDR3 is CASSLRPGPSQDTQYF. The CDR3 DNA is TGTGCCAGCAGCTTAAGGCCGGGTCCATCACAAGATACGCAGTATTTT.

This clone showed up just once. V usage is TRBV5-1 and J usage is TRBJ2-2, with TRBD1 matching over 9 bases. With 3 bases clipped from V and 6 bases from J, the junction kept 6 bases outside the gene matches. The CDR3 is 15 residues long. The germline V gene has CDR1 SGHRS and CDR2 YFSETQ. CDR3 residues: CASSSGTGLSGELFF. For the CDR3, the DNA is TGCGCCAGCAGCTCGGGGACAGGGCTTTCCGGGGAGCTGTTTTTT.

The chain recombines TRBV7-8 with TRBJ1-1, with 7 bases that match TRBD1. This CDR3 contains 16 residues. Looked up from germline, CDR1 is SGHVS and CDR2 is FQNEAQ. The ends lost 2 bases at V and 1 base at J; junction bases unmatched: 7. The CDR3: CASSLPRTGSNTEAFF. CDR3 bases: TGTGCCAGCAGCTTACCCCGGACAGGTTCGAACACTGAAGCTTTCTTT. The entire variable domain, with the rest obtained from reference TRBV7-8 and TRBJ1-1, is as follows: GAGVSQSPRYKVAKRGQDVALRCDPISGHVSLFWYQQALGQGPEFLTYFQNEAQLDKSGLPSDRFFAERPEGSVSTLKIQRTQQEDSAVYLCASSLPRTGSNTEAFFGQGTRLTVV.

This chain uses TRBV28 with TRBJ2-3; a weak D match, TRBD2 (6 bases). From germline, CDR1 is MDHEN and CDR2 SYDVKM. This CDR3 is 14 amino acids long. The V end lost 6 bases, the J end lost 2 bases, and 12 bases lay between the germline ends. The CDR3 here is CASRVGGSTDTQYF. CDR3 nucleotide sequence: TGTGCCAGCAGAGTCGGGGGTTCCACAGATACGCAGTATTTT.

The rearrangement links TRBV5-1 to TRBJ1-1; TRBD1 agrees at 8 bases. J was trimmed by 3 bases and V by 5 bases; bases with no gene match: 24. CDR3 length equals 20 residues. The germline gives CDR1 SGHRS, CDR2 YFSETQ. The CDR3, as DNA: TGCGCCAGCAGACCGGGGGCAGGTAGGCGGACAGGGCGAAGGGACACTGAAGCTTTCTTT. It yields the protein CASRPGAGRRTGRRDTEAFF.

This chain joins TRBV5-1 and TRBJ2-2, with 10 bases identical to TRBD1. V lost 5 bases to trimming and J lost 5 bases; unmatched junction nucleotides: 21. Germline loops: CDR1 SGHRS, CDR2 YFSETQ. This CDR3 comprises 20 residues. The CDR3 bases are TGCGCCAGCAGTCCGCAGATGAGTATGACAGGGGGCGTGAGTACCGGGGAGCTGTTTTTT. Its translation is CASSPQMSMTGGVSTGELFF.

The chain is built from TRBV9 and TRBJ2-2; 15 nucleotides match TRBD2. Unmatched junction bases numbered 7, after V lost 3 bases and J lost 1 base. This CDR3 is built from 19 residues. Germline CDR1 is SGDLS and CDR2 is YYNGEE. Written as DNA, the CDR3 is TGTGCCAGCAGCGGAGGACTAGCGGGGGGGGTCATGAACACCGGGGAGCTGTTTTTT. Its protein is CASSGGLAGGVMNTGELFF.

This chain uses TRBV6-5 with TRBJ2-3; D is possibly TRBD1 (6 bases). Trimming stripped 0 bases from V and 0 bases from J, with 10 bases between. Per germline, CDR1 MNHEY and CDR2 SVGAGI. The CDR3 length is 16 residues. DNA for the CDR3: TGTGCCAGCAGTTACTCGGCAGGGGATAGCACAGATACGCAGTATTTT. It is translated as CASSYSAGDSTDTQYF.

The chain uses TRBV2 and TRBJ1-5, with 8 bases aligning to TRBD1. V was clipped by 6 bases and J by 6 bases; unmatched bases: 10. There are 15 residues in the CDR3. Germline CDR1 is SNHLY and CDR2 is FYNNEI. The CDR3 region is CASRDTTGGGQPQHF. The CDR3, as DNA: TGTGCCAGCAGGGACACCACAGGGGGGGGTCAGCCCCAGCATTTT.

This clone was detected a few times. The rearrangement joins TRBV20-1 to TRBJ2-7; D may be TRBD1 (5 bases). This CDR3 comprises 11 residues. Germline CDR1 is DFQATT and CDR2 is SNEGSKA (reference sequence). Trimming removed 4 bases at V and 6 bases at J, with 10 bases between. The CDR3 coding sequence is TGCAGTGCTAAGGCAGGGCCCGAGCAGTACTTC. Protein sequence: CSAKAGPEQYF.

V is TRBV19 and J is TRBJ2-2; 8 bases are a match to TRBD2. The trim removed 1 base at V and 5 bases at J, leaving 12 bases unmatched. Germline CDR1 and CDR2: LNHDA and SQIVND (reference sequence). The CDR3 sequence is 18 residues long. CDR3 in amino acids: CASSIVGRGGRGTGELFF. Here the CDR3 DNA reads TGTGCCAGTAGTATAGTGGGACGGGGGGGCCGAGGGACCGGGGAGCTGTTTTTT.